The 31 T cell receptor beta chains presented below share a single source sample, sequenced in a study of blood T cell repertoires in COVID-19. TCRdb's table, derived via immunoSEQ multiplex PCR, lists solely in-frame clones and lacks some. Of about 34,000 clones listed, 80% are singletons. The sequenced material came from peripheral blood. All receptors derive from a woman between 65 and 79 years old with acute or convalescent COVID-19.

This clone was recorded a few times. The chain uses TRBV6-5 and TRBJ1-5, with unresolved D. CDR3 size: 13 residues. Trimming stripped 6 bases from V and 2 bases from J, with 8 bases between. Per germline, CDR1 MNHEY and CDR2 SVGAGI. DNA of the CDR3: TGTGCCAGCAGCCCCCCGGGCAATCAGCCCCAGCATTTT. Translated, it gives CASSPPGNQPQHF.

The V and J genes are TRBV29-1 and TRBJ2-5, with D maybe TRBD2 (6 bases). Germline values: CDR1 SQVTM, CDR2 ANQGSEA. The ends were cut back, 4 bases at V and 3 bases at J, with 12 bases in the middle. The CDR3 length is 13 residues. The CDR3 loop reads CSVGSGIEETQYF. The CDR3 coding sequence is TGCAGCGTTGGTAGCGGCATTGAAGAGACCCAGTACTTC.

This clone was seen a single time. This rearrangement joins TRBV6-6 to TRBJ2-1, with 7 positions matching TRBD1. Per the germline V gene, CDR1 is MNHNY and CDR2 is SVGAGI (reference sequence). This CDR3 is built from 11 residues. V lost 7 bases, J lost 9 bases, and 3 bases stayed unmatched. CDR3: CASTRGSEQFF. The CDR3 nucleotides are TGTGCCAGCACCAGGGGGAGTGAGCAGTTCTTC.

The chain links TRBV6-5 to TRBJ2-7, with 9 bases aligning to TRBD1. Germline CDR1 reads MNHEY; CDR2 reads SVGAGI. Germline trimming cut 6 bases from V and 3 bases from J; bases unmatched to any gene: 6. The CDR3 is 14 amino acids. The CDR3 nucleotides read TGTGCCAGCAGCCTTGACAGGGGGGTCTACGAGCAGTACTTC. Protein product: CASSLDRGVYEQYF.

This rearrangement joins TRBV18 to TRBJ1-2; no firm D call. CDR1 is KGHSH and CDR2 is LQKENI in the germline V gene. V was pared by 2 bases and J by 4 bases, with 20 bases between. This CDR3 comprises 17 residues. CDR3 sequence: CASSPLDGLIKGYGYTF. CDR3 bases: TGTGCCAGCTCACCATTAGACGGACTAATAAAGGGCTATGGCTACACCTTC.

V and J are TRBV18 and TRBJ2-2, with no clear D. V was pared by 3 bases and J by 1 base, with 6 bases between. This CDR3 spans 14 amino acids. The germline CDR1 and CDR2 sequences are KGHSH and LQKENI. CDR3 loop: CASSPVGNTGELFF. DNA for the CDR3: TGTGCCAGCTCACCTGTCGGGAACACCGGGGAGCTGTTTTTT.

The chain links TRBV3-1 (or the pseudogene TRBV3-2) to TRBJ2-1, with 15 bases that match TRBD2. The length of the CDR3 is 18 residues. Looked up from germline, CDR1 is LGHDT and CDR2 is YNNKEL (reference sequence). J was trimmed by 7 bases and V by 4 bases; bases with no gene match: 11. CDR3 in DNA: TGTGCCAGCAGCCCCAGGGTTGGACTAGCGGGAGGGCCGAATGAGCAGTTCTTC. It encodes CASSPRVGLAGGPNEQFF.

The V and J genes are TRBV6-2 or TRBV6-3 and TRBJ1-2; 8 bases match TRBD1. The CDR3 loop spans 14 amino acids. V gave up 5 bases and J gave up 0 bases; unmatched junction bases: 2. Germline values: CDR1 MNHEY, CDR2 SVGEGT. The CDR3 loop is CASSPGGANYGYTF. DNA of the CDR3: TGTGCCAGCAGTCCAGGGGGCGCTAACTATGGCTACACCTTC.

This sequence joins TRBV27 and TRBJ1-2; D gene unclear. Trimming stripped 5 bases from V and 5 bases from J, with 12 bases between. Per germline, CDR1 MNHEY and CDR2 SMNVEV (reference sequence). The CDR3 spans 13 residues. CDR3 DNA sequence: TGTGCCAGCAGTCTTAGCCGACGGTATGGCTACACCTTC. Translated, it gives CASSLSRRYGYTF.

There are a few counts of this clone. This rearrangement joins TRBV7-9 to TRBJ2-5, with 7 nucleotides matching TRBD2. There are 15 residues in the CDR3. Germline CDR1 SEHNR, CDR2 FQNEAQ (reference sequence). With V trimmed by 1 base and J by 5 bases, 7 bases remained unmatched. Here the CDR3 reads CASSLGDYEAETQYF. Written as DNA, the CDR3 is TGTGCCAGCAGCTTAGGGGACTACGAGGCGGAGACCCAGTACTTC.

The chain recombines TRBV7-8 with TRBJ1-1; 7 nucleotides align to TRBD1. CDR1 SGHVS and CDR2 FQNEAQ come from the germline V gene. The CDR3 totals 15 residues. J was trimmed by 1 base and V by 5 bases; bases with no gene match: 7. The CDR3 region is CASSLTDRANTEAFF. The CDR3, as DNA: TGTGCCAGCAGCCTTACAGACAGGGCGAACACTGAAGCTTTCTTT. The whole variable domain, filled in from reference TRBV7-8 and TRBJ1-1, reads GAGVSQSPRYKVAKRGQDVALRCDPISGHVSLFWYQQALGQGPEFLTYFQNEAQLDKSGLPSDRFFAERPEGSVSTLKIQRTQQEDSAVYLCASSLTDRANTEAFFGQGTRLTVV.

V gene TRBV19 combines with J gene TRBJ2-5, with TRBD2 identical over 9 bases. This CDR3 comprises 15 residues. Losses at the gene ends were 4 bases for V and 4 bases for J; bases not matched to a gene: 7. CDR1 is LNHDA and CDR2 is SQIVND in the germline V gene (reference sequence). The CDR3 region is CASSTLRGGRETQYF. The CDR3 nucleotides read TGTGCCAGTAGTACCTTGCGGGGGGGCCGAGAGACCCAGTACTTC. The variable domain in full, completed from reference TRBV19 and TRBJ2-5, reads DGGITQSPKYLFRKEGQNVTLSCEQNLNHDAMYWYRQDPGQGLRLIYYSQIVNDFQKGDIAEGYSVSREKKESFPLTVTSAQKNPTAFYLCASSTLRGGRETQYFGPGTRLLVL.

V usage is TRBV29-1 and J usage is TRBJ1-2; 10 nucleotides align to TRBD1. This CDR3 comprises 13 residues. Losses at the gene ends were 4 bases for V and 4 bases for J; bases not matched to a gene: 3. Germline CDR1 is SQVTM and CDR2 is ANQGSEA. The CDR3 loop reads CSVARTGGYGYTF. The CDR3 nucleotides read TGCAGCGTTGCCCGGACAGGGGGCTATGGCTACACCTTC. The full variable domain, its missing parts supplied by reference TRBV29-1 and TRBJ1-2, is SAVISQKPSRDICQRGTSLTIQCQVDSQVTMMFWYRQQPGQSLTLIATANQGSEATYESGFVIDKFPISRPNLTFSTLTVSNMSPEDSSIYLCSVARTGGYGYTFGSGTRLTVV.

V is TRBV24-1 and J is TRBJ2-2; possibly TRBD1 for D (7 bases). V shed 4 bases and J shed 7 bases, with 18 bases lying between them. The CDR3 is 16 residues long. Looked up from germline, CDR1 is KGHDR and CDR2 is SFDVKD. The CDR3 protein is CATSDWDSEGGGELFF. CDR3 bases: TGTGCCACCAGTGACTGGGACAGCGAGGGAGGCGGGGAGCTGTTTTTT.

This clone appeared a single time. J is TRBJ2-7 and V is TRBV6-5; the match to TRBD2 covers 11 bases. CDR3 length equals 15 residues. The trim removed 5 bases at V and 2 bases at J, leaving 5 bases unmatched. Germline lookup yields CDR1 MNHEY and CDR2 SVGAGI. The CDR3 nucleotides read TGTGCCAGCAGTAATGGACTAGCGGGCCCCTACGAGCAGTACTTC. It encodes CASSNGLAGPYEQYF.

This sequence joins TRBV6-2 or TRBV6-3 and TRBJ1-6; 8 nucleotides align to TRBD1. Unmatched junction bases numbered 9, after V lost 0 bases and J lost 8 bases. Germline loops: CDR1 MNHEY, CDR2 SVGEGT. This CDR3 spans 17 amino acids. The CDR3 coding sequence is TGTGCCAGCAGTTACTCGACAGGGGTTAGATGGTATTCACCCCTCCACTTT. Translating it yields CASSYSTGVRWYSPLHF.

This clone occurred a few times. The genes are TRBV2 and TRBJ2-2; no clear D gene. From germline, CDR1 is SNHLY and CDR2 FYNNEI. The V and J ends lost 3 bases and 2 bases respectively, with 4 bases between them. The CDR3 is made up of 13 amino acids. The CDR3 DNA is TGTGCCAGCAGTGAGGCCAACACCGGGGAGCTGTTTTTT. Encoded protein: CASSEANTGELFF.

This chain links TRBV5-5 with TRBJ2-5; 9 bases fit TRBD2. V was pared by 1 base and J by 5 bases, with 6 bases of the junction left unmatched. From germline, CDR1 is SGHKS and CDR2 YYEKEE (reference sequence). CDR3 size: 15 residues. This CDR3 reads CASSLRREGRETQYF. CDR3 in DNA: TGTGCCAGCAGCTTGCGGCGGGAGGGCAGGGAGACCCAGTACTTC.

The chain employs TRBV7-9 and TRBJ1-5, with a tentative D call TRBD1 (6 bases). The CDR3 length is 14 residues. The V gene's germline CDR1 is SEHNR and CDR2 FQNEAQ (reference sequence). V lost 5 bases and J 3 bases, leaving 11 bases between the germline ends. In DNA form, the CDR3 reads TGTGCCAGCAGCCCTGACAGGTTCAATCAGCCCCAGCATTTT. Translation gives CASSPDRFNQPQHF.

The chain joins TRBV5-1 to TRBJ2-5; TRBD1 agrees at 8 bases. V trimming: 4 bases; J trimming: 4 bases; junction bases outside the gene matches: 9. This CDR3 contains 15 residues. Looked up from germline, CDR1 is SGHRS and CDR2 is YFSETQ. CDR3 sequence (DNA): TGCGCCAGCAGCAACGGACAGGGAGTAGGAGAGACCCAGTACTTC. Translation gives CASSNGQGVGETQYF.

The chain carries TRBV7-9 and TRBJ1-1; D gene unclear. Trimming cost V 2 bases and J 3 bases, with 10 bases left between them. The CDR3 is 14 amino acids. Germline assignment: CDR1 SEHNR and CDR2 FQNEAQ (reference sequence). CDR3 in DNA: TGTGCCAGCAGCTTAAGGCGGCGGGACACTGAAGCTTTCTTT. Translating it yields CASSLRRRDTEAFF. Together with reference TRBV7-9 and TRBJ1-1, the CDR3 gives the full variable domain: DTGVSQNPRHKITKRGQNVTFRCDPISEHNRLYWYRQTLGQGPEFLTYFQNEAQLEKSRLLSDRFSAERPKGSFSTLEIQRTEQGDSAMYLCASSLRRRDTEAFFGQGTRLTVV.

This chain joins TRBV29-1 and TRBJ2-5, with D unresolved. This CDR3 is built from 12 residues. The V and J ends lost 3 bases and 0 bases respectively, with 5 bases between them. Germline lookup yields CDR1 SQVTM and CDR2 ANQGSEA. The CDR3 nucleotides are TGCAGCGTTGATCCGTACCAAGAGACCCAGTACTTC. It specifies CSVDPYQETQYF.

The V and J genes are TRBV11-3 and TRBJ2-1; D possibly corresponds to TRBD1 (6 bases). Germline V gene data show CDR1 as SGHNT and CDR2 as YENEEA. V was shortened by 5 bases and J by 6 bases, with 23 bases between the two germline ends. The CDR3 has 17 residues. The CDR3 nucleotides read TGTGCCAGCAGCACCGGGATGAGGAACCAGGGGCCCAATGAGCAGTTCTTC. Protein sequence: CASSTGMRNQGPNEQFF.

The chain uses TRBV6-5 and TRBJ2-7, with a possible D match to TRBD1 (6 bases). Looked up from germline, CDR1 is MNHEY and CDR2 is SVGAGI. The ends were cut back, 5 bases at V and 3 bases at J, with 8 bases in the middle. This CDR3 region has 12 residues. CDR3 residues: CASSKQGYEQYF. In DNA, the CDR3 is TGTGCCAGCAGTAAACAGGGCTACGAGCAGTACTTC.

V and J are TRBV6-4 and TRBJ2-3; 8 bases agree with TRBD2. The CDR3 has 15 amino acids. CDR1 and CDR2 (germline): MRHNA, SNTAGT. V was clipped by 3 bases and J by 0 bases; unmatched bases: 2. This CDR3 is CASSELAASTDTQYF. DNA for the CDR3: TGTGCCAGCAGTGAACTAGCGGCAAGCACAGATACGCAGTATTTT.

The chain couples TRBV6-5 to TRBJ2-5, with TRBD2 matching over 9 bases. Trimming took 3 bases from V and 7 from J; bases not matched to a gene: 12. This CDR3 has 16 residues. CDR1 is MNHEY, CDR2 SVGAGI, per germline. The CDR3 reads CASSYWGTSSSTTQYF. The DNA for the CDR3 is TGTGCCAGCAGTTATTGGGGGACTAGCTCTTCAACGACCCAGTACTTC.

This clone has just a few counts. The chain is built from TRBV7-2 and TRBJ2-5, with D perhaps matching TRBD2 (5 bases). The CDR3 consists of 16 residues. The germline gives CDR1 SGHTA, CDR2 FQGNSA. V shed 5 bases and J shed 3 bases, with 19 bases lying between them. CDR3 sequence (DNA): TGTGCCAGCAGCCGCGGGTTCTCTCGGCCTGAAGAGACCCAGTACTTC. Translating it yields CASSRGFSRPEETQYF. Full variable domain (rest looked up from reference TRBV7-2 and TRBJ2-5): GAGVSQSPSNKVTEKGKDVELRCDPISGHTALYWYRQSLGQGLEFLIYFQGNSAPDKSGLPSDRFSAERTGGSVSTLTIQRTQQEDSAVYLCASSRGFSRPEETQYFGPGTRLLVL.

This clone was found once. The genes are TRBV6-5 and TRBJ2-1, with 8 bases matching TRBD1. There are 14 residues in the CDR3. Germline V lookup: CDR1 MNHEY, CDR2 SVGAGI. The CDR3 sequence is CARHPGGESYEQFF. For the CDR3, the DNA is TGTGCTCGGCACCCAGGGGGCGAGTCGTATGAGCAGTTCTTC.

This chain joins TRBV11-2 and TRBJ1-1; 10 bases map to TRBD1. With V trimmed by 0 bases and J by 10 bases, 2 bases remained unmatched. The CDR3 runs 13 residues. Germline V gives CDR1 SGHAT, CDR2 FQNNGV. CDR3 DNA sequence: TGTGCCAGCAGCTTAGACGACAGGGGGCGAGCTTTCTTT. It encodes CASSLDDRGRAFF.

The CDR3 is CASHRDRIFGGELFF. The DNA of the CDR3 is TGTGCCAGTCACCGGGACAGAATCTTCGGCGGGGAGCTGTTTTTT. The chain carries TRBV6-1 and TRBJ2-2, with 7 bases fitting TRBD1. The germline V gene encodes CDR1 MNHNS and CDR2 SASEGT. V lost 9 bases, J lost 7 bases, and 14 bases stayed unmatched. CDR3 length: 15 amino acids.

J is TRBJ1-5 and V is TRBV2; D is unresolved. Germline V lookup: CDR1 SNHLY, CDR2 FYNNEI. There are 15 residues in the CDR3. The germline V and J ends were trimmed by 3 bases and 5 bases, with 14 bases remaining between them. The CDR3 DNA follows: TGTGCCAGCAGTGAGGGCCAACTGACCTATCAGCCCCAGCATTTT. Encoded protein: CASSEGQLTYQPQHF.